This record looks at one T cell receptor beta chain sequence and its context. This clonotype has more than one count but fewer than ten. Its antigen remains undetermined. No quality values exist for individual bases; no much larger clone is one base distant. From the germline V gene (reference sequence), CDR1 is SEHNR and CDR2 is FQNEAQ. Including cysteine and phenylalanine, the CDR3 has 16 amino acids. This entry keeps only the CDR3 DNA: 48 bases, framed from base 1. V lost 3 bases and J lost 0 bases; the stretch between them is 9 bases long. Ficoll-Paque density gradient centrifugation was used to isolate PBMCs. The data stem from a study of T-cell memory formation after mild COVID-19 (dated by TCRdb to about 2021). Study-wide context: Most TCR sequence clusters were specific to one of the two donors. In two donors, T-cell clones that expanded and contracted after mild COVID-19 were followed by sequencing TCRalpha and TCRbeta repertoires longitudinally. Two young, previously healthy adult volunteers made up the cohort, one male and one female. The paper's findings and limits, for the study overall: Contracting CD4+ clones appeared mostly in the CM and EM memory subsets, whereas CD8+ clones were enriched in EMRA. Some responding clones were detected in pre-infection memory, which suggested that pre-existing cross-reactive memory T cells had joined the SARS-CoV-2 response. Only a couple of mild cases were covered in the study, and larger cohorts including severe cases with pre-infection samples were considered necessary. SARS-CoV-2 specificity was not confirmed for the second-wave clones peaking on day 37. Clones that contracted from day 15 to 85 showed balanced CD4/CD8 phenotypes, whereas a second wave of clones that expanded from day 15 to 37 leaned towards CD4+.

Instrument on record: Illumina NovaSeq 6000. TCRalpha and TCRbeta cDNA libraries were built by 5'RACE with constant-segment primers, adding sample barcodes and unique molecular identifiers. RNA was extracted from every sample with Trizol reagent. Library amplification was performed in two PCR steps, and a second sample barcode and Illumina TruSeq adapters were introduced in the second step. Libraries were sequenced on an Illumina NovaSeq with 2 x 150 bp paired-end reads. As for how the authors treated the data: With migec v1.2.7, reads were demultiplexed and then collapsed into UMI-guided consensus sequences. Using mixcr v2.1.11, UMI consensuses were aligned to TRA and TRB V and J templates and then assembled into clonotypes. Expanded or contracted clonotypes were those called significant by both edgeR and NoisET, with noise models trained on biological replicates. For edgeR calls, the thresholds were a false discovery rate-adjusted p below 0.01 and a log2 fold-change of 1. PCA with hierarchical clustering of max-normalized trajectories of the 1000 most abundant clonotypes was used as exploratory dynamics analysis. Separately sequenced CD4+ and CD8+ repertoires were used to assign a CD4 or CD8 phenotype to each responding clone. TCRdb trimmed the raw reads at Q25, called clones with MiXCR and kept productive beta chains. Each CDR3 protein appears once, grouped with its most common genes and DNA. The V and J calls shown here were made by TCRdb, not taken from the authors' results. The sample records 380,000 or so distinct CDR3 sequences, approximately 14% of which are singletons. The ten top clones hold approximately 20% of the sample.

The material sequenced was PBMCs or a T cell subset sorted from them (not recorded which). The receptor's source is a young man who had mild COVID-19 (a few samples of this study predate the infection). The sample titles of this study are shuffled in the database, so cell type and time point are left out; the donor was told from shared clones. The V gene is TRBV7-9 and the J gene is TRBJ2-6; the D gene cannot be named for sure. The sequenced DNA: TGTGCCAGCAGCTTTCGCAGGAACTCTGGGGCCAACGTCCTGACTTTC. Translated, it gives CASSFRRNSGANVLTF.